The T cell receptor beta chain under discussion was sequenced for a study of T cells in Graves' hyperthyroidism and ophthalmopathy. Broader study findings: Separating ophthalmopathy from stable hyperthyroidism was achieved by a 13 V-J model.

Trimming cost V 7 bases and J 3 bases; bases outside gene matches: 6. Looked up from germline, CDR1 is SGDLS and CDR2 is YYNGEE. The CDR3 consists of 14 residues. Hyperthyroidism was newly diagnosed in patients aged 18 to 65 (duration under 2 months). RNA transcripts were the template for amplifying TCR beta CDR3 regions. Initially, a first-round RT-PCR of the TCR CDR3 employed the HTBI primer set. Via MiXCR, TCRdb re-called the multiplex PCR reads, giving one row per CDR3 protein. The data hold a few hundred thousand distinct CDR3 sequences, with 15% to 17% observed a single time. This clonotype turned up a few times. Its antigen is unknown.

J is TRBJ1-1 and V is TRBV9, with 10 positions matching TRBD1. The sequenced sample was blood. This sequence originates from a woman in her 30s with Graves' hyperthyroidism. CDR3 sequence reads: CASRIGTGDTEAFF. CDR3 in DNA: TGTGCCAGCCGAATTGGGACAGGGGACACTGAAGCTTTCTTT.